What follows are 22 T cell receptor beta chains derived from one specimen sequenced in a study of T cell responses to AZD1222 COVID-19 vaccine. TCRdb's copy holds only in-frame clones and misses some; the assay was immunoSEQ multiplex PCR. The sample lists 200,000 or so clones; about 93% were seen once. The sequencing here drew on peripheral blood, taken on day 0 of MenACWY control vaccination. The receptor set was obtained from an adult in good health.

This chain uses TRBV6-5 with TRBJ2-5; TRBD1 matches at 8 bases. The CDR3 has 16 residues. J lost 1 base, V lost 2 bases, and 6 bases had no gene match. The germline gives CDR1 MNHEY, CDR2 SVGAGI. CDR3 in DNA: TGTGCCAGCAGTTACCGCCTCACAGGGGGCCAAGAGACCCAGTACTTC. It yields the protein CASSYRLTGGQETQYF.

This chain uses TRBV2 with TRBJ2-3; the match to TRBD2 covers 8 bases. The CDR3 sequence is 13 residues long. CDR1 is SNHLY, CDR2 FYNNEI, per germline. V dropped 3 bases and J dropped 9; count of bases not matched to a gene: 5. CDR3 sequence (DNA): TGTGCCAGCAGTGACCCCGGGGGGGGCACGCAGTATTTT. It yields the protein CASSDPGGGTQYF.

V gene TRBV7-9 combines with J gene TRBJ2-6; 7 nucleotides align to TRBD1. V lost 8 bases and J lost 0; bases outside the gene matches: 10. This CDR3 spans 17 amino acids. The germline gives CDR1 SEHNR, CDR2 FQNEAQ (reference sequence). CDR3 sequence: CASVPRDRISGANVLTF. The CDR3 nucleotides are TGTGCCAGCGTCCCCCGGGACAGAATCTCTGGGGCCAACGTCCTGACTTTC. The complete variable domain, with remaining parts taken from reference TRBV7-9 and TRBJ2-6, reads DTGVSQNPRHKITKRGQNVTFRCDPISEHNRLYWYRQTLGQGPEFLTYFQNEAQLEKSRLLSDRFSAERPKGSFSTLEIQRTEQGDSAMYLCASVPRDRISGANVLTFGAGSRLTVL.

V gene TRBV2 combines with J gene TRBJ1-2; 7 bases map to TRBD1. V gave up 6 bases and J gave up 8 bases; unmatched junction bases: 9. CDR1 SNHLY and CDR2 FYNNEI come from the germline V gene. CDR3 size: 13 residues. Written as DNA, the CDR3 is TGTGCCAGCAGGGGATGGGACAGACGAGGCTACACCTTC. Its translation: CASRGWDRRGYTF.

The chain is built from TRBV30 and TRBJ1-3; 7 bases line up with TRBD1. J gave up 5 bases and V 3 bases, and 7 bases lay outside the gene matches. Looked up from germline, CDR1 is GTSNPN and CDR2 is SVGIG (reference sequence). This CDR3 spans 14 amino acids. The CDR3 sequence is CAWRGGGQRNTIYF. For the CDR3, the DNA is TGTGCCTGGAGGGGTGGGGGACAGCGAAACACCATATATTTT.

This chain links TRBV4-3 with TRBJ1-2; the D gene is possibly TRBD1 (5 bases). Germline CDR1 reads LGHNA; CDR2 reads YSLEER. The CDR3 is 17 residues long. Trimming removed 0 bases at V and 7 bases at J, with 21 bases between. Written as DNA, the CDR3 is TGCGCCAGCAGCCAAGACCCGGCGGGGGGAGACCTTCGTGGCTACACCTTC. Translating it yields CASSQDPAGGDLRGYTF.

The V and J genes are TRBV12-5 and TRBJ2-5; TRBD1 aligns across 8 bases. The length of the CDR3 is 14 residues. Per germline, CDR1 LGHNT and CDR2 FRNRAP. The trim removed 6 bases at V and 5 bases at J, leaving 8 bases unmatched. This chain's CDR3 is CASGPSTGVETQYF. The CDR3 bases are TGTGCTAGTGGCCCTTCGACAGGGGTCGAGACCCAGTACTTC.

The rearrangement joins TRBV9 to TRBJ1-6; 8 positions match TRBD1. CDR1 and CDR2 from the germline V gene are SGDLS and YYNGEE. The CDR3 is 15 amino acids. The ends lost 2 bases at V and 6 bases at J; junction bases unmatched: 4. CDR3: CASSVGDRGNSPLHF. The CDR3 DNA reads as TGTGCCAGCAGCGTCGGCGACAGGGGTAATTCACCCCTCCACTTT.

V and J are TRBV3-1 (or the pseudogene TRBV3-2) and TRBJ1-2; D is ambiguous. Trimming took 4 bases from V and 4 from J, leaving 19 bases between them. The CDR3 covers 16 residues. Germline loops: CDR1 LGHDT, CDR2 YNNKEL (reference sequence). CDR3 region: CASSPTGPIAGYGYTF. Here the CDR3 DNA reads TGTGCCAGCAGCCCCACCGGACCAATCGCGGGCTATGGCTACACCTTC.

This clone was seen only once. This CDR3 reads CASSPPSPGPEAFF. The CDR3 bases are TGCGCCAGCAGCCCACCTAGCCCAGGTCCTGAAGCTTTCTTT. V usage is TRBV5-1 and J usage is TRBJ1-1; D unresolved. The V gene lost 4 bases and the J gene lost 6 bases, with 16 bases spanning the gap. The germline V gene encodes CDR1 SGHRS and CDR2 YFSETQ. This CDR3 comprises 14 residues.

The genes are TRBV3-1 (or the pseudogene TRBV3-2) and TRBJ1-6, with D perhaps matching TRBD1 (5 bases). Trimming took 3 bases from V and 9 from J, leaving 12 bases between them. This CDR3 has 14 amino acids. Germline-derived CDR1 and CDR2 are LGHDT and YNNKEL (reference sequence). The CDR3 here is CASSQGGLTSPLHF. The CDR3 nucleotides read TGTGCCAGCAGCCAGGGGGGGTTAACTTCACCCCTCCACTTT.

This clone was picked up a small number of times. This chain joins TRBV2 and TRBJ1-5; TRBD1 might be the D (5 bases). Germline CDR1 is SNHLY and CDR2 is FYNNEI. The CDR3 consists of 15 residues. V was shortened by 6 bases and J by 1 base, with 13 bases between the two germline ends. CDR3 protein: CASRAGIRSNQPQHF. CDR3 DNA sequence: TGTGCCAGCAGAGCAGGGATAAGGAGCAATCAGCCCCAGCATTTT.

This clone was found a few times. The chain links TRBV14 to TRBJ1-6, with 9 bases matching TRBD1. CDR3 length equals 14 residues. CDR1 and CDR2 (germline): SGHDN, FVKESK. After removal of 3 bases from V and 9 bases from J, the junction contained 3 bases not matched to a gene. CDR3: CASSHGTGLSPLHF. In nucleotides, the CDR3 is TGTGCCAGCAGCCACGGGACAGGGCTTTCACCCCTCCACTTT.

The genes are TRBV19 and TRBJ1-2; D gene ambiguous. The CDR3 is 12 amino acids. V gave up 6 bases and J gave up 8 bases, with 13 bases separating them. The V gene's germline CDR1 is LNHDA and CDR2 SQIVND (reference sequence). The CDR3 DNA reads TGTGCCAGTAGCACGGGCCCCCTCGGCTACACCTTC. It specifies CASSTGPLGYTF.

The CDR3: CASSDGISYEQYF. CDR3 bases: TGTGCCAGCAGTGACGGGATCTCCTACGAGCAGTACTTC. The V gene is TRBV25-1, the J gene TRBJ2-7; a weak D match, TRBD2 (5 bases). CDR3 length equals 13 residues. CDR1 and CDR2 from the germline V gene are MGHDK and SYGVNS. V was clipped by 3 bases and J by 0 bases, with 6 bases between them.

This clone was counted a single time. The chain employs TRBV19 and TRBJ1-1; D might be TRBD1 (6 bases). V was trimmed by 6 bases and J by 0 bases, leaving 11 bases between them. Germline values: CDR1 LNHDA, CDR2 SQIVND (reference sequence). The CDR3 runs 14 residues. CDR3 sequence (DNA): TGTGCCAGTAGGGAGGGGGGCGTGAACACTGAAGCTTTCTTT. Residues: CASREGGVNTEAFF.

The V call is TRBV6-5, the J call TRBJ2-2; no reliable D call. V lost 5 bases to trimming and J lost 1 base, with 11 bases between them. This CDR3 region has 15 residues. Per the germline V gene, CDR1 is MNHEY and CDR2 is SVGAGI. CDR3 sequence reads: CASSNRRRNTGELFF. CDR3 bases: TGTGCCAGCAGTAATCGGCGGCGGAACACCGGGGAGCTGTTTTTT.

The rearrangement links TRBV20-1 to TRBJ2-1; D is unresolved. The CDR3 has 11 amino acids. The ends were cut back, 6 bases at V and 5 bases at J, with 8 bases in the middle. CDR1 and CDR2 from the germline V gene are DFQATT and SNEGSKA (reference sequence). CDR3 in amino acids: CSAPDHNEQFF. CDR3 nucleotides: TGCAGTGCGCCGGACCACAATGAGCAGTTCTTC.

The genes are TRBV2 and TRBJ1-1, with D possibly matching TRBD1 (5 bases). V lost 6 bases and J 4 bases, leaving 18 bases between the germline ends. CDR1 is SNHLY and CDR2 is FYNNEI in the germline V gene. The CDR3 contains 15 residues. CDR3: CASRAGNQGRTEAFF. In nucleotides, the CDR3 is TGTGCCAGCAGAGCAGGGAACCAGGGTCGCACTGAAGCTTTCTTT.

The gene calls are TRBV6-6 and TRBJ1-1; 7 bases line up with TRBD1. Germline trimming cut 6 bases from V and 10 bases from J; bases unmatched to any gene: 11. The CDR3 is 13 residues long. Per germline, CDR1 MNHNY and CDR2 SVGAGI (reference sequence). The CDR3 sequence: CASSQTGYRRAFF. CDR3 coding DNA: TGTGCCAGCAGCCAGACAGGGTACCGAAGAGCTTTCTTT.

V is TRBV6-5 and J is TRBJ1-5, with D unresolved. Trimming stripped 0 bases from V and 4 bases from J, with 10 bases between. The CDR3 length is 15 residues. CDR1 is MNHEY, CDR2 SVGAGI, per germline. CDR3 amino acids: CASSYSARLNQPQHF. CDR3 coding DNA: TGTGCCAGCAGTTACTCGGCCAGACTTAATCAGCCCCAGCATTTT.

The chain carries TRBV5-8 and TRBJ1-1; possibly TRBD1 for D (5 bases). The ends were cut back, 1 base at V and 4 bases at J, with 20 bases in the middle. This CDR3 is built from 17 residues. From germline, CDR1 is SGHTS and CDR2 YDEGEE. The CDR3 protein is CASSLWGELPMTTEAFF. The CDR3 DNA reads TGTGCCAGCAGCTTGTGGGGGGAACTACCGATGACCACTGAAGCTTTCTTT.